The subject of this entry is one TCR beta chain. There are many counts of this clonotype. The antigen it recognizes is unknown. The input lacks base qualities; no much larger clone sits a single base away. The library was made by multiplex PCR. Sequencing was carried out with an Illumina HiSeq 4000. To build TCR beta libraries, CDR3 regions were amplified by Arm-PCR using iRepertoire HTBI primers. Before sequencing, the PCR products underwent gel purification. As for the authors' bioinformatics: A total of fewer than 80 TRBV and under 15 TRBJ segments were identified across samples and were used for gene usage analysis of CDR3 amino acid clonotypes. COPE and FqMerger were used to merge the filtered high-quality paired reads into contigs. Contigs were aligned with BLAST to IMGT TRBV, TRBD and TRBJ reference genes, and CDR3 was defined per IMGT. Any clonotype with a frequency above 0.1% was classified as a highly expanded clone. Repertoire diversity was measured by Shannon entropy, and V-J evenness by the Gini coefficient. A clonotype found in more than one individual was treated as public. The public reads were reprocessed in TCRdb via fastp at Q25 and MiXCR, keeping in-frame beta chains. Identical CDR3 proteins give one entry, which carries the most common genes and DNA. These V and J calls derive from TCRdb rather than the authors' analysis. The sample has about 470,000 distinct CDR3 sequences on record, 20% of them singletons. 7.8% of the sample is in the top ten clones.

The time point label, read with the paper, signifies: persistent/refractory GD, antithyroid drugs over 5 years with positive TRAb. RNA was extracted from PBMCs in TRIzol for both TCR sequencing and RNA sequencing. The diagnosis of Graves' disease followed American Thyroid Association guidelines. The patients came from an endocrinology department in Xi'an, China. Each patient gave about 8.1 milliliters of peripheral blood, collected in an EDTA anticoagulant tube. Ficoll Paque Plus density gradient separation was used to isolate PBMCs, and no additional T cell sorting was done. An Agilent 2100 Bioanalyzer and agarose gel were used to check RNA quality, while a NanoDrop 2000 measured RNA concentration. This entry is derived from a study of regulatory T cells in long-lasting Graves disease (dated by TCRdb to about 2021). In terms of the full investigation: Persistent Graves' disease was defined as antithyroid drug treatment for over 5 years with persistently positive TSH receptor autoantibodies. The study was registered as a clinical trial and conducted in China. This study used TCR sequencing and RNA sequencing of peripheral blood to compare persistent Graves' disease patients against newly diagnosed Graves' disease patients. TCR sequencing covered roughly 13 persistent and some 20 newly diagnosed Graves' disease patients, some 33 samples in total. On average, persistent Graves' disease patients in the clinical cohort had been on antithyroid drugs for roughly 11 years.

General findings and caveats noted by the study authors: Compared with newly diagnosed patients, patients with persistent Graves' disease had lower TCR Shannon entropy and fewer highly expanded clones, which suggests clonal expansion. Peripheral blood alone was examined, since thyroid tissue, which constituted the primary lesion, could not be accessed. Persistent patients shared more public clonotypes among themselves (approximately 2,500) than newly diagnosed patients did (more than 950). As a limitation, the authors acknowledged that the small sample size may reduce accuracy. Sequencing and analysis were limited to the TCR beta chain.

Sequencing used peripheral blood mononuclear cells (PBMCs), obtained when the disease was refractory, from a patient treated with antithyroid drugs. The sequence derives from a female donor with Graves disease.

The DNA is as follows: TGTGCCAGCAGTTTCTCGGGCGGGTACGAGCAGTACTTC. It specifies CASSFSGGYEQYF. The chain couples TRBV6-5 to TRBJ2-7; the D gene is possibly TRBD2, with 5 bases matching. The germline V gene supplies CDR1 MNHEY and CDR2 SVGAGI. The CDR3, cysteine through phenylalanine, is 13 amino acids long. The sequence is cut down to CDR3 DNA, 39 bases in frame from base 1. The trim is 4 bases for V and 4 bases for J, with a gap of 11 bases between the germline ends.